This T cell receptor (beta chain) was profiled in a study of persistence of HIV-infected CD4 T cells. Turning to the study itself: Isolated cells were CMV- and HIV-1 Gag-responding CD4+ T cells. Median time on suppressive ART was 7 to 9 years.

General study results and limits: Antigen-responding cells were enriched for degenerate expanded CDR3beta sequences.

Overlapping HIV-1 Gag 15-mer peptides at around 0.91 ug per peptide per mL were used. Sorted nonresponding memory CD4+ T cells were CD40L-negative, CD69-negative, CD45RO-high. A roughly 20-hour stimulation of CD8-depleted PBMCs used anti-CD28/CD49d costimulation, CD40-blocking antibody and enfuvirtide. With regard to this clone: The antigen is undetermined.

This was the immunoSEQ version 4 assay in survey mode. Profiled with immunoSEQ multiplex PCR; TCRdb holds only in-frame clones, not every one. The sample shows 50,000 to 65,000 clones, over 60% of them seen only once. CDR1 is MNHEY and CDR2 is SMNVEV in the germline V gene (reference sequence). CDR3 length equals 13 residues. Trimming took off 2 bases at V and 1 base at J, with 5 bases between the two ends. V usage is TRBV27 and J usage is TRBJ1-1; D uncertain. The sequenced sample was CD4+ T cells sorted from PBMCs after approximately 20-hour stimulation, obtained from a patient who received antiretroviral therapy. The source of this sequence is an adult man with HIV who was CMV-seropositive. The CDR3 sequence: CASSLRGNTEAFF. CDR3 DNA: TGTGCCAGCAGTTTACGGGGGAACACTGAAGCTTTCTTT.